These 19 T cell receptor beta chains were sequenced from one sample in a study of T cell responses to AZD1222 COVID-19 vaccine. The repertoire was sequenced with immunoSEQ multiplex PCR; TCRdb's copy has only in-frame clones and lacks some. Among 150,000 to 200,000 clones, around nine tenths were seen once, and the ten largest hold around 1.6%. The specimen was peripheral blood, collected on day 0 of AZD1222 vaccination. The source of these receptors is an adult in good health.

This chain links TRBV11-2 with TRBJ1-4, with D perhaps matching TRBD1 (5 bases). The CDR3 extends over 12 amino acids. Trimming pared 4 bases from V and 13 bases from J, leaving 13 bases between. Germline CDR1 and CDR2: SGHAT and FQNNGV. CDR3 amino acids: CASSSRGPGLFF. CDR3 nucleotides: TGTGCCAGCAGCTCCCGGGGCCCGGGACTGTTTTTT.

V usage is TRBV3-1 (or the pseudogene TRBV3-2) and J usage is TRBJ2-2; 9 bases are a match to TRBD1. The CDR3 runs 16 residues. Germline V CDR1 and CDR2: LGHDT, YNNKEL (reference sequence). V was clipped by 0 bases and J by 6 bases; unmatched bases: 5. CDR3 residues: CASSQEQGAFSGELFF. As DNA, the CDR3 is TGTGCCAGCAGCCAAGAACAGGGGGCGTTCTCCGGGGAGCTGTTTTTT.

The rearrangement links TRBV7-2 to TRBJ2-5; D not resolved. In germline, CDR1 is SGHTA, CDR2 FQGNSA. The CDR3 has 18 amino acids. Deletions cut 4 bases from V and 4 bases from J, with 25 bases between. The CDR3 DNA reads TGTGCCAGCAGCTCCAGAAACGGTGTTGGGTTGATCGGAGAGACCCAGTACTTC. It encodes CASSSRNGVGLIGETQYF.

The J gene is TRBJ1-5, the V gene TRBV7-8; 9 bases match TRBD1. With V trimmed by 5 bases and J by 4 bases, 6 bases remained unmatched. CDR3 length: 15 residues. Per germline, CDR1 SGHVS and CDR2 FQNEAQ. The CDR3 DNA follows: TGTGCCAGCAGCCAAGGGACAGGGATGAATCAGCCCCAGCATTTT. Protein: CASSQGTGMNQPQHF. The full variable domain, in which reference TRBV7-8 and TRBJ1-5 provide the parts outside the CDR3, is GAGVSQSPRYKVAKRGQDVALRCDPISGHVSLFWYQQALGQGPEFLTYFQNEAQLDKSGLPSDRFFAERPEGSVSTLKIQRTQQEDSAVYLCASSQGTGMNQPQHFGDGTRLSIL.

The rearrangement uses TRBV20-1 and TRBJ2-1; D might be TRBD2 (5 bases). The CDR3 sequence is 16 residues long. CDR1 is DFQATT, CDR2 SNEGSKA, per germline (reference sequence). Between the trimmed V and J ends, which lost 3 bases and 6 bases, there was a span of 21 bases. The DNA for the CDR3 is TGCAGTGCTAGTATGACGGGCCGGGGTTTTCGCAATGAGCAGTTCTTC. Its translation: CSASMTGRGFRNEQFF.

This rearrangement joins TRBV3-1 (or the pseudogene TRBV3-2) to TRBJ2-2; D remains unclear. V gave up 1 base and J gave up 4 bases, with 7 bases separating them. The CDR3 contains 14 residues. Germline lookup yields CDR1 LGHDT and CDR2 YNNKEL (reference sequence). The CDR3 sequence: CASSQVSRTGELFF. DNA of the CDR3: TGTGCCAGCAGCCAAGTCTCTCGCACCGGGGAGCTGTTTTTT.

This chain's CDR3 is CASSQEAGRANEQFF. The CDR3 coding sequence is TGTGCCAGCAGCCAAGAAGCGGGCCGGGCCAATGAGCAGTTCTTC. The chain is built from TRBV7-8 and TRBJ2-1; D may be TRBD2 (6 bases). The CDR3 length is 15 residues. Trimming took off 5 bases at V and 6 bases at J, with 17 bases between the two ends. From germline, CDR1 is SGHVS and CDR2 FQNEAQ.

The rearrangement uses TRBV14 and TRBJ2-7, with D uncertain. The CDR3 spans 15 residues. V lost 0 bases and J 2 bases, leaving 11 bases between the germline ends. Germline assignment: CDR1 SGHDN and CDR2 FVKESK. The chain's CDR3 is CASSQDHRGTYEQYF. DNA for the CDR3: TGTGCCAGCAGCCAAGATCATCGCGGCACCTACGAGCAGTACTTC. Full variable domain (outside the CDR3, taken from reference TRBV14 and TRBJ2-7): EAGVTQFPSHSVIEKGQTVTLRCDPISGHDNLYWYRRVMGKEIKFLLHFVKESKQDESGMPNNRFLAERTGGTYSTLKVQPAELEDSGVYFCASSQDHRGTYEQYFGPGTRLTVT.

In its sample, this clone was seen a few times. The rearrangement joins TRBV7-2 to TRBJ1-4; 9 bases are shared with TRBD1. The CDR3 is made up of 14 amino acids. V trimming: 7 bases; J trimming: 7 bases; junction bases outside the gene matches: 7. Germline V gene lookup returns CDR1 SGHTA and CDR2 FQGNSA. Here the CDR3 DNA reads TGTGCCAGCAATCGAGGGGGACAGGGTGAAAAACTGTTTTTT. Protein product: CASNRGGQGEKLFF.

CDR3 loop: CASSLAGGQETQYF. In DNA, the CDR3 is TGTGCCAGCAGCCTCGCGGGGGGCCAAGAGACCCAGTACTTC. This chain joins TRBV11-2 and TRBJ2-5; 8 nucleotides align to TRBD2. This CDR3 is 14 amino acids long. Germline CDR1 SGHAT, CDR2 FQNNGV. V lost 5 bases and J lost 1; bases outside the gene matches: 3.

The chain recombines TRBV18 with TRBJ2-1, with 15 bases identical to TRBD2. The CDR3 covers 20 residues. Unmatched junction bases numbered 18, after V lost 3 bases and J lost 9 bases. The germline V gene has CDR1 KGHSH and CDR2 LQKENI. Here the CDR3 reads CASSPPGLGGLAGGGGEQFF. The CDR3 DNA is TGTGCCAGCTCACCCCCGGGACTCGGGGGACTAGCGGGAGGTGGAGGTGAGCAGTTCTTC.

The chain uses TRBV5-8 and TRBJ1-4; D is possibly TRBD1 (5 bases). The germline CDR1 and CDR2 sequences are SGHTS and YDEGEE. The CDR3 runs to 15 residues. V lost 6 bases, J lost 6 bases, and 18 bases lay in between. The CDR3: CASNHLPGEDEKLFF. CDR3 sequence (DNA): TGTGCCAGCAATCACCTCCCGGGGGAGGATGAAAAACTGTTTTTT.

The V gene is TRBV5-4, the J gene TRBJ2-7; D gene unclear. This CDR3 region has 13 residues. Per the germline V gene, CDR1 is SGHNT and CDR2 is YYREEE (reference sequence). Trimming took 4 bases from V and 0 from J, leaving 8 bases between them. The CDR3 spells CASSDARSYEQYF. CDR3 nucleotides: TGTGCCAGCAGCGACGCCCGCTCCTACGAGCAGTACTTC.

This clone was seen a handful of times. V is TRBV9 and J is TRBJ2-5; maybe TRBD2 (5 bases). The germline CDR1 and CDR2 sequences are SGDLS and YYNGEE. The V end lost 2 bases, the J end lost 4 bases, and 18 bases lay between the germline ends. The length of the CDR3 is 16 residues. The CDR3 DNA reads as TGTGCCAGCAGCGTTGGGAGAGGGCCGGGGAGAGAGACCCAGTACTTC. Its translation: CASSVGRGPGRETQYF.

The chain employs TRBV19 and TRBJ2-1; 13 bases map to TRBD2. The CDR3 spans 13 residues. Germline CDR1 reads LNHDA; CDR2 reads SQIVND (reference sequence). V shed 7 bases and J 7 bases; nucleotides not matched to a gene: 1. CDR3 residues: CASKTSGRNEQFF. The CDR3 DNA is TGTGCCAGTAAGACTAGCGGGAGGAATGAGCAGTTCTTC.

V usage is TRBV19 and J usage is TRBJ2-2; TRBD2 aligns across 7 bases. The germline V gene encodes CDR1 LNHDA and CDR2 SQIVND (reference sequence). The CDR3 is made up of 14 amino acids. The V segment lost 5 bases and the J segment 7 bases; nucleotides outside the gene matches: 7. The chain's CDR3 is CASSPLTSFGELFF. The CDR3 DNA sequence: TGTGCCAGTAGTCCCCTGACTAGCTTCGGGGAGCTGTTTTTT.

The CDR3 is CASSTPKTEAFF. Here the CDR3 DNA reads TGTGCCAGTAGTACTCCGAAGACTGAAGCTTTCTTT. The chain employs TRBV19 and TRBJ1-1; D is unresolved. This CDR3 has 12 amino acids. Trimming removed 4 bases at V and 5 bases at J, with 8 bases between. In germline, CDR1 is LNHDA, CDR2 SQIVND (reference sequence).

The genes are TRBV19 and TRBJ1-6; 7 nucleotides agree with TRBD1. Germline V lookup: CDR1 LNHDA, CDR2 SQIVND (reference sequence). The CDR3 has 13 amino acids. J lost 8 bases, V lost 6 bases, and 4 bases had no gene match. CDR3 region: CASSRQGDSPLHF. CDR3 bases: TGTGCCAGTAGCCGACAGGGCGATTCACCCCTCCACTTT.

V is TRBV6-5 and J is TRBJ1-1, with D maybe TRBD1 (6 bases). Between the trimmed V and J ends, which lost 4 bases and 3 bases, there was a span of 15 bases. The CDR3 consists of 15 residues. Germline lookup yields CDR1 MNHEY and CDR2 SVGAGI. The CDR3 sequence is CASSSVWDTDTEAFF. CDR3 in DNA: TGTGCCAGCAGTTCAGTTTGGGACACCGACACTGAAGCTTTCTTT.